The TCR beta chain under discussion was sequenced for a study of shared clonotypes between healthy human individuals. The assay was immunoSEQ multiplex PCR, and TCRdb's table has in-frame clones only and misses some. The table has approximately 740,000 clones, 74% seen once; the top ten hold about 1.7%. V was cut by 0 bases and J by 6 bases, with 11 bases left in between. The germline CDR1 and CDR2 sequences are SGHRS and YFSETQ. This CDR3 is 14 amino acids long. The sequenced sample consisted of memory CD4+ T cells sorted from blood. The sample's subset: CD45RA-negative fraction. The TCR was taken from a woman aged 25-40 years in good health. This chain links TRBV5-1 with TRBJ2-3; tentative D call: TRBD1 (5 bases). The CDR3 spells CASSLGKGLDTQYF. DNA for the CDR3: TGCGCCAGCAGCTTGGGTAAGGGGTTGGATACGCAGTATTTT. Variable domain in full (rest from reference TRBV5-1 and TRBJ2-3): KAGVTQTPRYLIKTRGQQVTLSCSPISGHRSVSWYQQTPGQGLQFLFEYFSETQRNKGNFPGRFSGRQFSNSRSEMNVSTLELGDSALYLCASSLGKGLDTQYFGPGTRLTVL.